Shown below are 10 T cell receptor beta chains from a single sample sequenced in a study of T cell responses to AZD1222 COVID-19 vaccine (TCRdb year 2021). The library was made by the immunoSEQ multiplex PCR assay. Here the immuneACCESS table is served through TCRdb, limited to in-frame sequences with V and J called. Missing clones are a known gap in these copies; in checked studies unresolved V genes cover under half, and the rest lacks a known reason. The table for this sample lists over 100,000 clones; 90% of them were counted only once. The biggest ten clones account for 6.5% to 8.5% of the sample. Taken with the paper, the label for time point translates to: baseline before first vaccination. Material: peripheral blood, obtained on day 0 of AZD1222 vaccination. The receptors come from an adult in good health.

The chain couples TRBV6-5 to TRBJ1-2; TRBD1 is a possible D gene (6 bases). Germline V gene lookup returns CDR1 MNHEY and CDR2 SVGAGI. The germline V and J ends were trimmed by 6 bases and 6 bases, with 14 bases remaining between them. The CDR3 has 13 amino acids. CDR3 coding DNA: TGTGCCAGCAGGAGGGCAGGGGAAGATGGCTACACCTTC. Translation gives CASRRAGEDGYTF.

This clone was observed once. The J gene is TRBJ1-1, the V gene TRBV18; D unclear. This CDR3 comprises 14 residues. V was cut by 1 base and J by 1 base, with 7 bases left in between. Germline lookup yields CDR1 KGHSH and CDR2 LQKENI. The CDR3 DNA reads TGTGCCAGCTCACCACGGGAGGGGAACACTGAAGCTTTCTTT. This sequence encodes CASSPREGNTEAFF.

The V call is TRBV9, the J call TRBJ2-7; 8 positions match TRBD1. Germline lookup yields CDR1 SGDLS and CDR2 YYNGEE. This CDR3 is built from 14 residues. V lost 0 bases and J lost 7; bases outside the gene matches: 6. CDR3 in DNA: TGTGCCAGCAGCGTAGCTCAGGGGGCGGGTGAGCAGTACTTC. Translation: CASSVAQGAGEQYF.

The J gene is TRBJ2-2, the V gene TRBV19; 8 nucleotides align to TRBD1. CDR3 length: 15 residues. The ends lost 8 bases at V and 0 bases at J; junction bases unmatched: 5. Germline values: CDR1 LNHDA, CDR2 SQIVND (reference sequence). The CDR3 DNA sequence: TGTGCCAGTGCAAACAGGGGGACGAACACCGGGGAGCTGTTTTTT. This translates into CASANRGTNTGELFF.

The rearrangement joins TRBV2 to TRBJ1-6; weak D call: TRBD1 (6 bases). V was pared by 6 bases and J by 0 bases, with 12 bases between. Germline V gives CDR1 SNHLY, CDR2 FYNNEI. CDR3 length equals 16 residues. The CDR3 region has the DNA TGTGCCAGCAGGGTGACAGGTAGCTCCTATAATTCACCCCTCCACTTT. Protein: CASRVTGSSYNSPLHF.

This clone was found a few times. CDR3 loop: CASSQLSSDYKQYF. The CDR3 DNA sequence: TGTGCCAGCAGCCAGCTATCATCGGATTATAAGCAGTACTTC. This sequence joins TRBV5-4 and TRBJ2-7; D is uncertain. V lost 4 bases, J lost 8 bases, and 19 bases lay in between. CDR3 size: 14 residues. CDR1 and CDR2 (germline): SGHNT, YYREEE (reference sequence).

This sequence joins TRBV7-9 and TRBJ2-5, with D unresolved. CDR1 and CDR2 from the germline V gene are SEHNR and FQNEAQ (reference sequence). Trimming took off 7 bases at V and 2 bases at J, with 11 bases between the two ends. The CDR3 extends over 13 amino acids. The CDR3 loop reads CASTPPSQETQYF. CDR3 bases: TGTGCCAGCACCCCTCCGTCGCAAGAGACCCAGTACTTC.

The chain uses TRBV19 and TRBJ1-1; 10 bases match TRBD1. V shed 2 bases and J 0 bases; nucleotides not matched to a gene: 6. The germline V gene has CDR1 LNHDA and CDR2 SQIVND (reference sequence). The CDR3 has 17 residues. CDR3 nucleotides: TGTGCCAGTAGTATAATCTCGGGACAGGGGATGAACACTGAAGCTTTCTTT. Translation gives CASSIISGQGMNTEAFF.

J is TRBJ2-7 and V is TRBV5-1; D remains ambiguous. Per the germline V gene, CDR1 is SGHRS and CDR2 is YFSETQ. The CDR3 has 12 amino acids. The V end lost 1 base, the J end lost 3 bases, and 5 bases lay between the germline ends. The CDR3 DNA follows: TGCGCCAGCAGCTTGAGTGACTACGAGCAGTACTTC. Protein: CASSLSDYEQYF.

This rearrangement joins TRBV28 to TRBJ2-1, with 9 bases lining up with TRBD1. CDR3 length: 13 residues. Germline CDR1 and CDR2: MDHEN and SYDVKM. V dropped 6 bases and J dropped 10; count of bases not matched to a gene: 7. The CDR3 DNA follows: TGTGCCAGCAGGGACAGGGGAAGCTACGAGCAGTTCTTC. Its translation: CASRDRGSYEQFF.